Below are 9 T cell receptor beta chains sequenced from a single sample in a study of T cell responses to AZD1222 COVID-19 vaccine. The data were produced by immunoSEQ multiplex PCR, yet TCRdb's version contains in-frame clones alone and is incomplete. Of around 99,000 clones listed, about 90% are singletons. This specimen was peripheral blood, taken 28 days after the second AZD1222 dose. These receptors all come from an adult who received the AZD1222 COVID-19 vaccine.

The CDR3 nucleotides are TGTGCCAGCAGTGCACAGGGGGTAAGGACTGAAGCTTTCTTT. It yields the protein CASSAQGVRTEAFF. The chain carries TRBV27 and TRBJ1-1; TRBD1 matches 8 bases. This CDR3 has 14 residues. After removal of 5 bases from V and 5 bases from J, the junction contained 7 bases not matched to a gene. Germline CDR1 reads MNHEY; CDR2 reads SMNVEV (reference sequence).

The chain recombines TRBV11-2 with TRBJ2-1, with 8 positions matching TRBD2. Germline V gene lookup returns CDR1 SGHAT and CDR2 FQNNGV. After removal of 0 bases from V and 12 bases from J, the junction contained 10 bases not matched to a gene. The CDR3 sequence is 15 residues long. DNA of the CDR3: TGTGCCAGCAGCTTAGATGGGAGCGGGAGAAGAGCGCAGTTCTTC. Protein sequence: CASSLDGSGRRAQFF. Full variable domain (missing parts from reference TRBV11-2 and TRBJ2-1): EAGVAQSPRYKIIEKRQSVAFWCNPISGHATLYWYQQILGQGPKLLIQFQNNGVVDDSQLPKDRFSAERLKGVDSTLKIQPAKLEDSAVYLCASSLDGSGRRAQFFGPGTRLTVL.

This clone was detected once. The rearrangement uses TRBV28 and TRBJ2-2; D not resolved. Germline V gives CDR1 MDHEN, CDR2 SYDVKM. V dropped 7 bases and J dropped 6 bases, with 12 bases sitting between them. The CDR3 spans 13 residues. The CDR3 DNA reads TGTGCCAGCAAGAGTGGGTGGGCCGGGGAGCTGTTTTTT. Protein product: CASKSGWAGELFF. The whole variable domain, remainder taken from reference TRBV28 and TRBJ2-2, is DVKVTQSSRYLVKRTGEKVFLECVQDMDHENMFWYRQDPGLGLRLIYFSYDVKMKEKGDIPEGYSVSREKKERFSLILESASTNQTSMYLCASKSGWAGELFFGEGSRLTVL.

This chain uses TRBV7-8 with TRBJ1-5, with a possible D match to TRBD1 (5 bases). The V gene lost 5 bases and the J gene lost 0 bases, with 11 bases spanning the gap. CDR1 is SGHVS and CDR2 is FQNEAQ in the germline V gene. The CDR3 sequence is 15 residues long. CDR3 region: CASSRDGNSNQPQHF. The DNA of the CDR3 is TGTGCCAGCAGCAGGGACGGTAATAGCAATCAGCCCCAGCATTTT.

This sequence joins TRBV6-2 or TRBV6-3 and TRBJ1-1; perhaps TRBD1 as D (5 bases). Trimming shortened V by 6 bases and J by 1 base, and 21 bases separated the two germline ends. CDR3 size: 17 residues. Germline assignment: CDR1 MNHEY and CDR2 SVGEGT. The CDR3 loop is CASSQGRGRLKNTEAFF. The CDR3 DNA reads TGTGCCAGCAGCCAGGGAAGGGGACGTTTGAAGAACACTGAAGCTTTCTTT.

V gene TRBV9 combines with J gene TRBJ2-3, with D perhaps matching TRBD1 (5 bases). There are 14 residues in the CDR3. The V end lost 3 bases, the J end lost 8 bases, and 16 bases lay between the germline ends. CDR1 and CDR2 from the germline V gene are SGDLS and YYNGEE. CDR3 DNA: TGTGCCAGCAGCGGCGGAAGGGGTGTCCTTACGCAGTATTTT. Translated: CASSGGRGVLTQYF.

This clone has just one count. The chain recombines TRBV7-8 with TRBJ1-2; TRBD1 aligns across 10 bases. V lost 4 bases, J lost 2 bases, and 10 bases stayed unmatched. The CDR3 is made up of 17 amino acids. CDR1 and CDR2 (germline): SGHVS, FQNEAQ. CDR3 in amino acids: CASSSMIPGQGNYGYTF. CDR3 nucleotide sequence: TGTGCCAGCAGCTCGATGATCCCGGGACAGGGGAACTATGGCTACACCTTC.

The table lists this clone with a few counts. The chain uses TRBV27 and TRBJ1-2, with a weak D call TRBD1 (5 bases). The CDR3 consists of 14 residues. V was pared by 4 bases and J by 4 bases, with 13 bases between. Germline values: CDR1 MNHEY, CDR2 SMNVEV (reference sequence). Here the CDR3 DNA reads TGTGCCAGCAGTTGGGGAGGGGTGGGCTATGGCTACACCTTC. Amino acid sequence: CASSWGGVGYGYTF.

J is TRBJ1-2 and V is TRBV6-1; 8 bases line up with TRBD1. V was clipped by 1 base and J by 5 bases; unmatched bases: 6. The CDR3 extends over 15 amino acids. From germline, CDR1 is MNHNS and CDR2 SASEGT. The CDR3 sequence is CASSEGQGAFYGYTF. CDR3 sequence (DNA): TGTGCCAGCAGTGAAGGGCAGGGGGCGTTTTATGGCTACACCTTC.